Listed below are T cell receptor beta chains from one sample, sequenced in a study of blood T cell repertoires in COVID-19. TCRdb's table, derived via immunoSEQ multiplex PCR, lists solely in-frame clones and lacks some. Here the sample spans about 400,000 clones, 80% to 90% being singletons. The sequencing input was peripheral blood. Every receptor here comes from a man aged 35-49 years with acute or convalescent COVID-19. Each CDR3 is given with its conserved first and last residue.

j_call | v_call | cdr3_aa
TRBJ1-2 | TRBV3-1/TRBV3-2 | CASSPGTGSPPGYGYTF
TRBJ2-7 | TRBV11-2 | CASSLTRTYEQYF
TRBJ2-7 | TRBV5-6 | CASSLPTSGSVYEQYF
TRBJ1-1 | TRBV7-2 | CASSLVGQGSAEAFF
TRBJ2-7 | TRBV20-1 | CSARQGDEQYF
TRBJ2-2 | TRBV4-2 | CASSQEVTRGLTGELFF
TRBJ1-5 | TRBV15 | CATSRVRDNQPQHF
TRBJ1-2 | TRBV12-3/TRBV12-4 | CASSYDRYAGYTF
TRBJ2-7 | TRBV25-1 | CASSVQGAREQYF
TRBJ2-1 | TRBV5-1 | CASSPLTSGNYNEQFF
TRBJ1-1 | TRBV9 | CASSPRGTATTEAFF
TRBJ1-1 | TRBV6-4 | CASRRRGNTEAFF
TRBJ1-2 | TRBV2 | CASRADSSNYGYTF
TRBJ2-7 | TRBV11-3 | CASSFGGGQPYEQYF
TRBJ1-4 | TRBV19 | CASSEEFGSELGNEKLFF
TRBJ1-1 | TRBV6-5 | CASSLRGETEAFF
TRBJ2-1 | TRBV7-9 | CASSLFRRVAGALFF
TRBJ1-2 | TRBV7-2 | CASSLGLVRNYGYTF
TRBJ1-3 | TRBV10-3 | CAISAGSQKDTIYF
TRBJ1-2 | TRBV18 | CASSRGVGGYTF
TRBJ1-5 | TRBV19 | CASTTGNQPQHF
TRBJ2-1 | TRBV4-1 | CASSHLLFHEQFF
TRBJ1-2 | TRBV19 | CASSMGEPGGNYGYTF
TRBJ2-2 | TRBV6-2/TRBV6-3 | CASSYSLDTHTGELFF
TRBJ1-3 | TRBV28 | CASTIRGGSAGNTIYF
TRBJ1-1 | TRBV6-5 | CAGGDGNTEAFF
TRBJ1-2 | TRBV4-1 | CASSQIGTASNYGYTF
TRBJ2-2 | TRBV7-7 | CASSLVPGDTGELFF
TRBJ1-4 | TRBV6-5 | CASSYTDGEEKLFF
TRBJ1-6 | TRBV6-6 | CASSYAGTENSPLHF
TRBJ2-3 | TRBV9 | CASSLGQGTDTQYF
TRBJ1-3 | TRBV28 | CASSLGQGSGNTIYF
TRBJ2-3 | TRBV28 | CASMTDTDTQYF
TRBJ1-1 | TRBV6-2/TRBV6-3 | CASSSSRGQTEAFF
TRBJ1-3 | TRBV2 | CASSEGRTGKGNTIYF
TRBJ1-2 | TRBV24-1 | CATSDTQGYYGYTF
TRBJ1-3 | TRBV19 | CASSIPPDKEISGNTIYF
TRBJ1-3 | TRBV10-3 | CAISESTGSGNTIYF
TRBJ2-1 | TRBV7-3 | CASSPTGGGWYNEQFF
TRBJ1-1 | TRBV11-2 | CASSLAAGGVTEAFF
TRBJ2-5 | TRBV5-1 | CASSSATGKLETQYF
TRBJ1-5 | TRBV5-3 | CARSKPGQGAIGQPQHF
TRBJ2-1 | TRBV29-1 | CSVAQFRSPSNEQFF
TRBJ1-4 | TRBV9 | CASSVDSQTEKLFF
TRBJ1-2 | TRBV3-1/TRBV3-2 | CASSQDYRGLGGYTF
TRBJ2-7 | TRBV5-1 | CASSNGGTSYEQYF
TRBJ1-5 | TRBV3-1/TRBV3-2 | CASSPGGGYQPQHF
TRBJ2-3 | TRBV18 | CASSLGLAGDLSTDTQYF
TRBJ2-3 | TRBV5-8 | CASSLEGNTDTQYF
TRBJ1-5 | TRBV28 | CASSLWQGTFGNQPQHF
TRBJ1-4 | TRBV7-6 | CASSPTGAEAYEKLFF
TRBJ2-2 | TRBV7-9 | CASSTRTSGGDPTGELFF
TRBJ2-1 | TRBV28 | CASSTGVPLVFGFF